This is a list of T cell receptor beta chains from one sample in a study of cytomegalovirus exposure and HLA in healthy donors. Profiled with immunoSEQ multiplex PCR; TCRdb holds only in-frame clones, not every one. This sample carries about 71,000 clones, about 94% of them seen once, and the ten largest clones take roughly 1%. The sequencing sample was made of PBMCs. The source of these receptors is a woman aged 18-30 years in good health and CMV-seronegative. The CDR3 runs from the conserved cysteine through the conserved F or W. Fields, in order: V gene, clone size, J gene, D gene, CDR3 protein, CDR3 DNA. D genes are given only for firm matches. The listing skips clone size in some rows; elsewhere it reads once, few, many or a size class.

v_gene: TRBV5-1
abundance: few
j_gene: TRBJ1-3
d_gene: .
CDR3aa: CASREQGRNTIYF
CDR3nt: TGCGCCAGCAGAGAACAGGGAAGAAACACCATATATTTT

v_gene: TRBV6-5
abundance: .
j_gene: TRBJ1-1
d_gene: .
CDR3aa: CASSPSTDSTEAFF
CDR3nt: TGTGCCAGCAGCCCATCAACGGACTCCACTGAAGCTTTCTTT

v_gene: TRBV15
abundance: .
j_gene: TRBJ1-2
d_gene: TRBD1
CDR3aa: CATSRDWTGKNNYGYTF
CDR3nt: TGTGCCACCAGCAGAGATTGGACAGGGAAAAATAACTATGGCTACACCTTC

v_gene: TRBV19
abundance: .
j_gene: TRBJ1-1
d_gene: TRBD1
CDR3aa: CASGQGDTEAFF
CDR3nt: TGTGCCAGTGGACAGGGTGACACTGAAGCTTTCTTT

v_gene: TRBV18
abundance: once
j_gene: TRBJ2-7
d_gene: TRBD1
CDR3aa: CASSRDRHYEQYF
CDR3nt: TGTGCCAGCTCCCGGGACAGACACTACGAGCAGTACTTC

v_gene: TRBV7-9
abundance: .
j_gene: TRBJ1-5
d_gene: TRBD1
CDR3aa: CASSLEGTADQPQHF
CDR3nt: TGTGCCAGCAGTCTAGAAGGGACAGCAGATCAGCCCCAGCATTTT

v_gene: TRBV5-4
abundance: .
j_gene: TRBJ1-2
d_gene: TRBD1
CDR3aa: CASSLRGGNVYTF
CDR3nt: TGTGCCAGCAGCTTAAGAGGGGGCAATGTCTACACCTTC

v_gene: TRBV10-3
abundance: .
j_gene: TRBJ1-3
d_gene: .
CDR3aa: CAIKQTGNSGNTIYF
CDR3nt: TGTGCCATCAAACAGACAGGAAACTCTGGAAACACCATATATTTT

v_gene: TRBV2
abundance: .
j_gene: TRBJ1-2
d_gene: .
CDR3aa: CASSNDSNYGYTF
CDR3nt: TGTGCCAGCAGTAACGACAGTAACTATGGCTACACCTTC

v_gene: TRBV10-1
abundance: .
j_gene: TRBJ1-1
d_gene: .
CDR3aa: CASSDEYTEAFF
CDR3nt: TGCGCCAGCAGTGATGAGTACACTGAAGCTTTCTTT

v_gene: TRBV6-5
abundance: .
j_gene: TRBJ2-1
d_gene: TRBD2
CDR3aa: CASSSGGKSYNEQFF
CDR3nt: TGTGCCAGCAGTTCGGGGGGGAAATCCTACAATGAGCAGTTCTTC

v_gene: TRBV30
abundance: .
j_gene: TRBJ2-7
d_gene: TRBD1
CDR3aa: CAWSGGTGAHEQYF
CDR3nt: TGTGCCTGGAGTGGCGGGACAGGGGCCCACGAGCAGTACTTC

v_gene: TRBV11-2
abundance: .
j_gene: TRBJ2-1
d_gene: .
CDR3aa: CASSRGNEQFF
CDR3nt: TGTGCCAGCAGCCGAGGGAATGAGCAGTTCTTC

v_gene: TRBV27
abundance: once
j_gene: TRBJ2-3
d_gene: TRBD1
CDR3aa: CASSQLGTGSGTQYF
CDR3nt: TGTGCCAGCAGCCAACTCGGGACAGGGTCTGGTACGCAGTATTTT

v_gene: TRBV7-9
abundance: .
j_gene: TRBJ2-5
d_gene: .
CDR3aa: CASSPTEEETQYF
CDR3nt: TGTGCCAGCAGCCCTACAGAAGAAGAGACCCAGTACTTC

v_gene: TRBV6-1
abundance: .
j_gene: TRBJ1-2
d_gene: TRBD1
CDR3aa: CASSGGQGDGYTF
CDR3nt: TGTGCCAGCAGTGGGGGACAGGGAGATGGCTACACCTTC

v_gene: TRBV6-1
abundance: .
j_gene: TRBJ2-7
d_gene: .
CDR3aa: CASSGTQIIYEQYF
CDR3nt: TGTGCCAGCAGTGGGACACAAATAATTTACGAGCAGTACTTC

v_gene: TRBV18
abundance: .
j_gene: TRBJ1-1
d_gene: TRBD1
CDR3aa: CASSPSDRDTEAFF
CDR3nt: TGTGCCAGCTCACCATCGGACAGGGACACTGAAGCTTTCTTT

v_gene: TRBV25-1
abundance: .
j_gene: TRBJ2-1
d_gene: TRBD2
CDR3aa: CASSAASGIGYNEQFF
CDR3nt: TGTGCCAGCAGTGCCGCTAGCGGGATAGGATACAATGAGCAGTTCTTC

v_gene: TRBV10-1
abundance: .
j_gene: TRBJ2-5
d_gene: TRBD2
CDR3aa: CASSGGTRRTQYF
CDR3nt: TGCGCCAGCAGTGGAGGGACTAGGCGGACCCAGTACTTC

v_gene: TRBV7-8
abundance: .
j_gene: TRBJ2-5
d_gene: TRBD1
CDR3aa: CASSPGTGTNLETQYF
CDR3nt: TGTGCCAGCAGCCCGGGGACAGGGACGAATTTAGAGACCCAGTACTTC

v_gene: TRBV27
abundance: .
j_gene: TRBJ1-6
d_gene: .
CDR3aa: CASSQTLPAGDSPLHF
CDR3nt: TGTGCCAGCAGCCAAACCCTTCCTGCGGGGGATTCACCCCTCCACTTT

v_gene: TRBV30
abundance: .
j_gene: TRBJ1-6
d_gene: .
CDR3aa: CAWMYFRNSPLHF
CDR3nt: TGTGCCTGGATGTATTTTCGGAATTCACCCCTCCACTTT

v_gene: TRBV5-1
abundance: .
j_gene: TRBJ2-2
d_gene: TRBD1
CDR3aa: CASSQDRSGELFF
CDR3nt: TGCGCCAGCAGCCAGGACAGGTCCGGGGAGCTGTTTTTT